This T cell receptor beta chain was captured by sequencing in a study of T cell repertoires in cytomegalovirus infection. Study-wide background: CMV epitopes used comprised recently identified HLA-C-restricted ones and well-studied HLA-B-restricted ones. A matching HLA type, together with CMV infection, was signaled by public TCR beta signatures.

CDR1 MDHEN and CDR2 SYDVKM come from the germline V gene. The germline V and J ends were trimmed by 2 bases and 2 bases, with 10 bases remaining between them. The CDR3 has 14 amino acids. Details on this clonotype: What it binds is not known.

Study-level points and caveats: Totalled public TCR beta family frequency picked out people who carried CMV plus the relevant HLA. CMV-specific TCR beta clonotypes restricted by HLA-C were the ones dominating the ex vivo response.

TCRdb re-called the reads through MiXCR, storing one row per CDR3 protein. The sample consists of more than 300,000 distinct CDR3 sequences, roughly 34% of them appearing once. The chain combines TRBV28 with TRBJ2-7; D is unresolved. The material sequenced was cultured PBMCs, taken from culture after CMV antigen stimulation. The TCR comes from a human donor in good health (CMV status not recorded). Some clones in this sample may be carry-over from other donors' samples. CDR3 in DNA: TGTGCCAGCAGTTTAGGGCCATTCCCCTACGAGCAGTACTTC. Amino acids: CASSLGPFPYEQYF.